This T cell receptor (beta chain) comes out of a study of metastatic and nonmetastatic thyroid tumors. Overall study context: Thyroid patients, malignant and benign, had repertoires compared across blood and tumor or nodule tissue.

V was cut by 5 bases and J by 0 bases, with 6 bases left in between. The CDR3 is 13 amino acids. Germline V gene sequence: CDR1 MNHEY, CDR2 SVGEGT. Study-wide results and limits: As reported, TCR beta diversity in blood and tumor was significantly higher in malignant thyroid tumors than in benign nodules.

Per the authors' pipeline: A classifier for distant metastasis in papillary thyroid cancer was constructed using CDR3 differences observed across clinicopathological groups. Via MiXCR, TCRdb re-called the PCR reads. TCRdb, rather than the study authors, made the V and J calls. The repertoire holds 40,000 to 55,000 clones, with roughly 15% as singletons. Thyroid surgery was performed in patients who had received no treatment beforehand. A remark on this clone: Its cognate antigen is unknown. Since no conserved phenylalanine or tryptophan closes the CDR3, a read error is the likely cause.

This receptor was taken from a female donor with papillary thyroid cancer or a benign thyroid nodule (not recorded which). Some clones in this sample may be carry-over from other donors' samples. This chain connects TRBV6-2 or TRBV6-3 to TRBJ2-3, with D unclear. The specimen was blood. The CDR3 DNA reads TGTGCCAGCAGTCCCGGAAGCACAGATACGCAGTATTTA. Protein product: CASSPGSTDTQYL.